One and the same sample provided the 11 T cell receptor beta chains below, sequenced in a study of Graves' ophthalmopathy and Graves' hyperthyroidism (dated by TCRdb to 2016 to 2019). Instrument on record: Illumina HiSeq 2000. For repertoire sequencing, TCR beta CDR3 regions were amplified from RNA transcripts. The first round was an RT-PCR using HTBI primers with the Qiagen OneStep RT-PCR kit, and this first round was followed by a second-round multiplex PCR, then size selection and purification. The public reads were reprocessed in TCRdb via fastp at Q25 and MiXCR, keeping in-frame beta chains. Rows with a matching CDR3 protein are joined into one entry that keeps the most common DNA and genes. This sample is represented by almost 750,000 distinct CDR3 sequences; approximately 40% of them were singletons. Roughly 45% of the sample lies in the top ten. Sequencing input: peripheral blood. All receptors come from an adult man with Graves' ophthalmopathy.

This clonotype was detected many times. The chain couples TRBV7-8 to TRBJ2-7; 9 bases align to TRBD1. There are 13 residues in the CDR3. With 5 bases clipped from V and 5 bases from J, the junction kept 4 bases outside the gene matches. CDR1 and CDR2 from the germline V gene are SGHVS and FQNEAQ. CDR3 in amino acids: CASSKGQGHEQYF. CDR3 in DNA: TGTGCCAGCAGCAAGGGACAGGGCCACGAGCAGTACTTC. Full variable domain (outside the CDR3, taken from reference TRBV7-8 and TRBJ2-7): GAGVSQSPRYKVAKRGQDVALRCDPISGHVSLFWYQQALGQGPEFLTYFQNEAQLDKSGLPSDRFFAERPEGSVSTLKIQRTQQEDSAVYLCASSKGQGHEQYFGPGTRLTVT.

The chain combines TRBV9 with TRBJ2-2, with D unresolved. The germline V gene has CDR1 SGDLS and CDR2 YYNGEE. The CDR3 extends over 14 amino acids. V was clipped by 4 bases and J by 2 bases, with 9 bases between them. CDR3 in DNA: TGTGCCAGCAGCCCTCTCAAAAACACCGGGGAGCTGTTTTTT. It encodes CASSPLKNTGELFF.

The gene calls are TRBV4-1 and TRBJ1-1; a possible D gene is TRBD1 (5 bases). In germline, CDR1 is MGHRA, CDR2 YSYEKL. This CDR3 is 15 amino acids long. V lost 4 bases and J lost 1, with 13 bases in between. The DNA for the CDR3 is TGCGCCAGCAGCCGAGGAAGCGGGGGGAACACTGAAGCTTTCTTT. As protein: CASSRGSGGNTEAFF.

J is TRBJ2-2 and V is TRBV29-1, with D possibly TRBD2 on 5 matching bases. Germline-derived CDR1 and CDR2 are SQVTM and ANQGSEA. The length of the CDR3 is 15 residues. Here the CDR3 DNA reads TGCAGTGCGAGTAGGTACGGACTTGACACCGGGGAGCTGTTTTTT. This translates into CSASRYGLDTGELFF.

This clonotype was seen many times. V is TRBV6-5 and J is TRBJ1-2; perhaps TRBD1 as D (6 bases). In germline, CDR1 is MNHEY, CDR2 SVGAGI. V lost 2 bases and J lost 4, with 8 bases in between. The CDR3 totals 13 residues. The CDR3, as DNA: TGTGCCAGCAGTTACCAGGGGCCCTATGGCTACACCTTC. It specifies CASSYQGPYGYTF.

On this clonotype itself: The junction departs from germline at one end; a sequencing error may be responsible. V is TRBV10-3 and J is TRBJ1-6, with TRBD1 matching 10 bases. Germline loops: CDR1 ENHRY, CDR2 SYGVKD. The CDR3 covers 14 residues. The DNA for the CDR3 is TGTGCCAGCAGTGACAGGGGGCCTAATTCACCCCTCCACTTT. Translating gives CASSDRGPNSPLHF.

This clonotype was counted only a few times. The chain uses TRBV10-3 and TRBJ2-7; D assignment may be TRBD1 or TRBD2 (6 bases each). CDR1 is ENHRY, CDR2 SYGVKD, per germline. The germline V and J ends were trimmed by 10 bases and 0 bases, with 16 bases remaining between them. The length of the CDR3 is 14 residues. The CDR3 nucleotides are TGTGCCAGCAGCCCGGGGGACAACTCCTACGAGCAGTACTTC. Translating it yields CASSPGDNSYEQYF.

This clonotype appeared a few times. V is TRBV5-5 and J is TRBJ2-3; 8 nucleotides line up with TRBD1. V trimming: 3 bases; J trimming: 2 bases; junction bases outside the gene matches: 8. The CDR3 is 16 amino acids. The germline V gene encodes CDR1 SGHKS and CDR2 YYEKEE (reference sequence). The CDR3 loop reads CASSSLPGGNTDTQYF. In nucleotides, the CDR3 is TGTGCCAGCAGCTCTCTCCCAGGGGGCAACACAGATACGCAGTATTTT.

The chain carries TRBV5-1 and TRBJ2-7, with D possibly called TRBD1 or TRBD2 (7 bases each). Germline V CDR1 and CDR2: SGHRS, YFSETQ. Trimming shortened V by 4 bases and J by 7 bases, and 18 bases separated the two germline ends. The length of the CDR3 is 14 residues. CDR3 in amino acids: CASSGGDSAREQYF. In DNA form, the CDR3 reads TGCGCCAGCAGCGGGGGGGACAGTGCGCGGGAGCAGTACTTC.

In regard to this clonotype: Sequence at one end of the junction differs from germline and may be a read error. The chain is built from TRBV7-9 and TRBJ2-6, with TRBD1 matching over 7 bases. This CDR3 region has 16 residues. Germline CDR1 and CDR2: SEHNR and FQNEAQ (reference sequence). The CDR3 loop reads CASSRNQGAGANVLTF. CDR3 coding DNA: TGCGCCAGCAGCCGGAATCAGGGGGCTGGGGCCAACGTCCTGACTTTC. Full variable domain (missing parts from reference TRBV7-9 and TRBJ2-6): DTGVSQNPRHKITKRGQNVTFRCDPISEHNRLYWYRQTLGQGPEFLTYFQNEAQLEKSRLLSDRFSAERPKGSFSTLEIQRTEQGDSAMYLCASSRNQGAGANVLTFGAGSRLTVL.

As DNA, the CDR3 is TGTGCCAGCAGTTTTTGGAGTAGCGGGGCCTACTCCTACGAGCAGTACTTC. It specifies CASSFWSSGAYSYEQYF. This chain joins TRBV14 and TRBJ2-7, with TRBD2 matching 8 bases. Trimming cost V 6 bases and J 0 bases; bases outside gene matches: 13. Germline V lookup: CDR1 SGHDN, CDR2 FVKESK. There are 17 residues in the CDR3.